This T cell receptor (beta chain) was obtained from a study of T cell changes during pregnancy in multiple sclerosis. Measured with immunoSEQ multiplex PCR; TCRdb has only the in-frame clones, and not every one. Of some 70,000 clones in the sample, more than 85% were seen once. The origin of this receptor is a female donor with multiple sclerosis, enrolled in a pregnancy study. Sample: peripheral blood, taken before pregnancy.

The DNA of the CDR3 is TGTGCCAGCAAACAGGGGGGGGGAGGCTACACCTTC. It encodes CASKQGGGGYTF. The chain couples TRBV2 to TRBJ1-2, with 8 bases that match TRBD1. The CDR3 totals 12 residues. With 7 bases clipped from V and 8 bases from J, the junction kept 6 bases outside the gene matches. Germline CDR1 is SNHLY and CDR2 is FYNNEI.